The rows below give T cell receptor beta chains drawn from one sample of a study of blood T cell repertoires in COVID-19. Here immunoSEQ multiplex PCR was the method, and the copy in TCRdb shows in-frame clones only, minus some. The sample holds over 200,000 clones, approximately 88% seen once. Sequences were obtained from PBMCs or T cells enriched from blood (not recorded which). The source is a woman aged 25 to 39 who had been exposed to COVID-19. CDR3s include the opening cysteine and the closing phenylalanine or tryptophan. A D gene is named only where the DNA matches it firmly. Only some rows state a clone size, as once, few, many or a class for expanded clones.

v_gene	j_gene	abundance	d_gene	CDR3aa	CDR3nt
TRBV28	TRBJ1-4	few	.	CASSFSGGRVWNEKLFF	TGTGCCAGCAGTTTTTCCGGGGGAAGGGTCTGGAATGAAAAACTGTTTTTT
TRBV6-1	TRBJ2-7	.	TRBD2	CASSEAEGGRMDF	TGTGCCAGCAGTGAAGCTGAGGGCGGGAGGATGGACTTC
TRBV18	TRBJ2-3	.	.	CASSPPQGPDTQYF	TGTGCCAGCTCACCACCCCAGGGCCCAGATACGCAGTATTTT
TRBV6-2/TRBV6-3	TRBJ1-5	.	TRBD1	CASSRDSNQPQHF	TGTGCCAGCAGCCGGGACAGTAATCAGCCCCAGCATTTT
TRBV12-5	TRBJ1-6	.	.	CASGLNAEIYNSPLHF	TGTGCTAGTGGTTTAAATGCAGAAATATATAATTCACCCCTCCACTTT
TRBV9	TRBJ2-3	.	.	CASSVGPRNSADTQYF	TGTGCCAGCAGCGTAGGTCCAAGGAACAGTGCAGATACGCAGTATTTT
TRBV19	TRBJ1-1	.	.	CASSILSPGRLNTEAFF	TGTGCCAGTAGTATTCTATCACCAGGGCGGCTGAACACTGAAGCTTTCTTT
TRBV3-1/TRBV3-2	TRBJ1-1	.	.	CASSQWVQGSEAFF	TGTGCCAGCAGCCAATGGGTACAGGGCTCTGAAGCTTTCTTT
TRBV10-3	TRBJ2-7	.	.	CAISTTDYEQYF	TGTGCCATCAGTACGACAGACTACGAGCAGTACTTC
TRBV30	TRBJ1-6	.	.	CAWARGPAPPLHF	TGTGCCTGGGCCAGGGGACCCGCACCACCCCTCCACTTT
TRBV12-5	TRBJ2-1	.	TRBD1	CASGLASGGHSYNEQFF	TGTGCTAGTGGTTTGGCCTCAGGGGGCCACTCCTACAATGAGCAGTTCTTC
TRBV19	TRBJ2-2	.	.	CASSTVRTGELFF	TGTGCCAGTAGTACAGTACGTACCGGGGAGCTGTTTTTT
TRBV18	TRBJ2-6	.	TRBD2	CASSETSGSTGANVLTF	TGTGCCAGCTCAGAGACTAGCGGGAGTACCGGGGCCAACGTCCTGACTTTC
TRBV29-1	TRBJ1-3	.	.	CSVETGGGNTIYF	TGCAGCGTTGAAACCGGGGGGGGAAACACCATATATTTT
TRBV4-1	TRBJ1-1	.	.	CASSHLRARAFF	TGCGCCAGCAGCCATTTGAGGGCTCGAGCTTTCTTT
TRBV29-1	TRBJ2-1	many	TRBD1	CSVEPTDRWGNEQFF	TGCAGCGTTGAACCGACGGACAGGTGGGGCAATGAGCAGTTCTTC
TRBV9	TRBJ2-5	.	TRBD2	CASSRGTSGTSQETQYF	TGTGCCAGCAGCAGGGGGACTAGCGGGACCTCTCAAGAGACCCAGTACTTC
TRBV21-1	TRBJ1-2	.	.	CASGPGYTF	TGTGCCAGCGGGCCTGGCTACACCTTC
TRBV13	TRBJ1-6	.	TRBD1	CASSLKTGGYNSPLHF	TGTGCCAGCAGCTTAAAAACAGGGGGGTATAATTCACCCCTCCACTTT
TRBV5-1	TRBJ1-2	.	.	CASSLGGGLNYGYTF	TGCGCCAGCAGCTTGGGTGGGGGCCTTAACTATGGCTACACCTTC
TRBV11-3	TRBJ2-5	.	TRBD2	CASSRTSGSQETQYF	TGTGCCAGCAGCCGGACTAGCGGAAGCCAAGAGACCCAGTACTTC
TRBV2	TRBJ2-3	once	TRBD2	CASSPDLAGGLDTQYF	TGTGCCAGCAGTCCTGATCTAGCGGGAGGTCTAGATACGCAGTATTTT
TRBV6-5	TRBJ2-1	.	.	CASTPGSYNEQFF	TGTGCCAGCACCCCAGGCTCCTACAATGAGCAGTTCTTC
TRBV30	TRBJ2-2	.	.	CAWSSGVSANTGELFF	TGTGCCTGGAGTTCAGGGGTTTCCGCGAACACCGGGGAGCTGTTTTTT
TRBV2	TRBJ1-6	.	.	CASSDRGALYSPLHF	TGTGCCAGCAGTGATCGGGGGGCTCTGTACTCACCCCTCCACTTT
TRBV19	TRBJ1-5	.	.	CASSTPREPQHF	TGTGCCAGTAGCACCCCCAGGGAGCCCCAGCATTTT
TRBV9	TRBJ1-1	.	.	CASSPGSTEAFF	TGTGCCAGCAGCCCTGGGAGCACTGAAGCTTTCTTT
TRBV6-1	TRBJ2-7	.	.	CASSEGLPADSYEQYF	TGTGCCAGCAGTGAGGGACTCCCCGCTGACTCCTACGAGCAGTACTTC
TRBV7-9	TRBJ2-5	.	TRBD1	CASSPRQGVNQETQYF	TGTGCCAGCAGCCCCCGACAGGGGGTAAACCAAGAGACCCAGTACTTC
TRBV11-2	TRBJ2-1	.	.	CASSLALTDEQFF	TGTGCCAGCAGCTTAGCCTTAACGGATGAGCAGTTCTTC
TRBV19	TRBJ2-1	.	.	CASSGGVGAMDEQFF	TGTGCCAGTAGTGGCGGGGTTGGGGCGATGGATGAGCAGTTCTTC
TRBV5-1	TRBJ1-1	.	.	CASSLEGGGRGTEAFF	TGCGCCAGCAGCTTGGAAGGGGGGGGGCGAGGCACTGAAGCTTTCTTT
TRBV11-2	TRBJ2-3	.	.	CASRRAGGSPDTQYF	TGTGCCAGCAGAAGGGCAGGGGGGAGCCCAGATACGCAGTATTTT
TRBV11-2	TRBJ1-2	once	TRBD1	CASRLTGGRGYTF	TGTGCCAGCAGATTGACAGGGGGCCGAGGCTACACCTTC
TRBV7-3	TRBJ2-1	.	TRBD2	CASSPGTSAYNEQFF	TGTGCCAGCAGCCCCGGGACTAGCGCTTACAATGAGCAGTTCTTC
TRBV6-1	TRBJ2-2	few	TRBD1	CASREQGSANTGELFF	TGTGCCAGCAGAGAACAGGGGTCCGCGAACACCGGGGAGCTGTTTTTT
TRBV11-2	TRBJ2-1	.	.	CASSLVGGLTYNEQFF	TGTGCCAGCAGCTTAGTCGGGGGTTTAACCTACAATGAGCAGTTCTTC
TRBV15	TRBJ2-5	.	.	CATSTLAGYQETQYF	TGTGCCACCAGCACTTTGGCGGGGTACCAAGAGACCCAGTACTTC
TRBV5-1	TRBJ2-1	.	TRBD2	CASSPSGRSDNEQFF	TGCGCCAGCAGCCCAAGCGGGAGGTCGGACAATGAGCAGTTCTTC
TRBV28	TRBJ1-1	.	.	CASSLFGRIGNTEAFF	TGTGCCAGCAGTTTATTTGGCAGGATAGGAAACACTGAAGCTTTCTTT
TRBV18	TRBJ2-2	.	.	CASSPGRQFTGELFF	TGTGCCAGCTCACCCGGAAGACAGTTCACCGGGGAGCTGTTTTTT
TRBV30	TRBJ2-7	once	TRBD2	CAWTMGSGRTYEQYF	TGTGCCTGGACTATGGGAAGCGGGAGGACCTACGAGCAGTACTTC